Listed below are T cell receptor beta chains from one sample, sequenced in a study of blood T cells in healthy people across ages. TCRdb itself ran the 5' RACE reads through MiXCR, one entry per CDR3 protein. Found here are a few hundred thousand distinct CDR3 sequences, 45% to 65% of them singletons; the top ten hold 51%. Sequenced: blood. These receptors all come from a man in his 60s in good health. Both conserved end residues are part of each CDR3. A D gene is named only where the DNA matches it firmly. Clone size is given for some rows only: seen once, a few or many times, or a class if the clone is expanded.

cdr3_aa: CIAGGRNEQYF
cdr3_nt: TGCATAGCGGGAGGGAGGAACGAGCAGTACTTC
j_call: TRBJ2-7
v_call: TRBV20-1
d_call: TRBD2
clone_size: many

cdr3_aa: CSASLLGRGETQYF
cdr3_nt: TGCAGTGCTAGCCTCCTAGGGAGGGGGGAGACCCAGTACTTC
j_call: TRBJ2-5
v_call: TRBV20-1
d_call: -
clone_size: -

cdr3_aa: CSVEDQVAGYEQYF
cdr3_nt: TGCAGCGTTGAAGATCAGGTTGCGGGCTACGAGCAGTACTTC
j_call: TRBJ2-7
v_call: TRBV29-1
d_call: -
clone_size: -

cdr3_aa: CASSPSSDTQYF
cdr3_nt: TGTGCCAGCAGTCCCAGTTCCGATACGCAGTATTTT
j_call: TRBJ2-3
v_call: TRBV6-6
d_call: -
clone_size: -

cdr3_aa: CASSFMGRITDTQYF
cdr3_nt: TGTGCCAGCAGCTTCATGGGGAGGATCACAGATACGCAGTATTTT
j_call: TRBJ2-3
v_call: TRBV11-2
d_call: -
clone_size: -

cdr3_aa: CSARDHGGISSYNSPLHF
cdr3_nt: TGCAGTGCTAGAGATCACGGCGGAATAAGCTCCTATAATTCACCCCTCCACTTT
j_call: TRBJ1-6
v_call: TRBV20-1
d_call: -
clone_size: few

cdr3_aa: CASSYPRSGGAYEQYF
cdr3_nt: TGCGCCAGCAGCTACCCTCGCAGCGGGGGAGCCTACGAGCAGTACTTC
j_call: TRBJ2-7
v_call: TRBV5-1
d_call: TRBD2
clone_size: -

cdr3_aa: CASSLAGRREIQYF
cdr3_nt: TGCGCCAGCAGCTTGGCCGGCCGTAGAGAGATCCAGTACTTC
j_call: TRBJ2-5
v_call: TRBV5-1
d_call: -
clone_size: -

cdr3_aa: CASSFRGASYEQCF
cdr3_nt: TGTGCCAGCAGTTTCCGGGGGGCCTCCTACGAGCAGTGCTTC
j_call: TRBJ2-7
v_call: TRBV12-3/TRBV12-4
d_call: -
clone_size: -

cdr3_aa: CSARRTQGPYEQYF
cdr3_nt: TGCAGTGCTAGACGAACTCAGGGGCCCTACGAGCAGTACTTC
j_call: TRBJ2-7
v_call: TRBV20-1
d_call: -
clone_size: -

cdr3_aa: CSASSRSVAYNEQFF
cdr3_nt: TGCAGTGCTAGCTCTAGAAGTGTAGCCTACAATGAGCAGTTCTTC
j_call: TRBJ2-1
v_call: TRBV20-1
d_call: -
clone_size: -

cdr3_aa: CASRPPGQGSDEQYF
cdr3_nt: TGTGCCAGCAGGCCCCCGGGACAGGGTAGCGACGAGCAGTACTTC
j_call: TRBJ2-7
v_call: TRBV6-5
d_call: TRBD1
clone_size: -

cdr3_aa: CASSRTGSYEQYF
cdr3_nt: TGTGCCAGCAGCCGGACAGGGAGCTACGAGCAGTACTTC
j_call: TRBJ2-7
v_call: TRBV12-3/TRBV12-4
d_call: TRBD1
clone_size: many

cdr3_aa: CASSPTDSYEQYF
cdr3_nt: TGTGCCAGCAGCCCCACGGACTCCTACGAGCAGTACTTC
j_call: TRBJ2-7
v_call: TRBV13
d_call: -
clone_size: few

cdr3_aa: CASSYPLGQGPYIFNTDTQYF
cdr3_nt: TGTGCCAGCAGTTACCCCCTCGGACAGGGCCCCTATATATTCAACACAGATACGCAGTATTTT
j_call: TRBJ2-3
v_call: TRBV6-2/TRBV6-3
d_call: TRBD1
clone_size: -

cdr3_aa: CASSSLVARSYEQYF
cdr3_nt: TGTGCCAGCAGCTCCCTTGTGGCCAGATCCTACGAGCAGTACTTC
j_call: TRBJ2-7
v_call: TRBV5-6
d_call: -
clone_size: few

cdr3_aa: CASRPRGTPEETQYF
cdr3_nt: TGTGCCAGCAGACCCCGTGGTACCCCAGAAGAGACCCAGTACTTC
j_call: TRBJ2-5
v_call: TRBV6-2/TRBV6-3
d_call: -
clone_size: few

cdr3_aa: CASSLLLAGGSAQYF
cdr3_nt: TGTGCCAGCAGCTTACTCCTAGCGGGAGGTTCGGCCCAGTACTTC
j_call: TRBJ2-5
v_call: TRBV11-2
d_call: TRBD2
clone_size: -

cdr3_aa: CASSSTGQGRSPLHF
cdr3_nt: TGTGCCAGCAGCTCGACGGGACAGGGGAGGTCACCCCTCCACTTT
j_call: TRBJ1-6
v_call: TRBV7-4
d_call: TRBD1
clone_size: few

cdr3_aa: CASSPRGETQYF
cdr3_nt: TGTGCCAGCAGCCCGCGGGGGGAGACCCAGTACTTC
j_call: TRBJ2-5
v_call: TRBV7-6
d_call: TRBD2
clone_size: few

cdr3_aa: CASSLGLTSGRNEQFF
cdr3_nt: TGTGCCAGCAGCCTAGGGCTGACTAGCGGGAGGAATGAGCAGTTCTTC
j_call: TRBJ2-1
v_call: TRBV7-2
d_call: TRBD2
clone_size: few

cdr3_aa: CASSLGGRYNEQFF
cdr3_nt: TGTGCCAGCAGTTTAGGGGGCAGATACAATGAGCAGTTCTTC
j_call: TRBJ2-1
v_call: TRBV27
d_call: -
clone_size: many

cdr3_aa: CSAPMATTPLETQYF
cdr3_nt: TGCAGTGCGCCCATGGCCACAACCCCACTAGAGACCCAGTACTTC
j_call: TRBJ2-5
v_call: TRBV20-1
d_call: -
clone_size: -

cdr3_aa: CASSSAQGALRWSSYNEQFF
cdr3_nt: TGTGCCAGCAGCTCCGCACAGGGAGCTCTAAGATGGAGCTCCTACAATGAGCAGTTCTTC
j_call: TRBJ2-1
v_call: TRBV7-2
d_call: -
clone_size: once

cdr3_aa: CASSPGRRDTQYF
cdr3_nt: TGTGCCAGTAGCCCGGGACGGAGGGATACGCAGTATTTT
j_call: TRBJ2-3
v_call: TRBV19
d_call: -
clone_size: -

cdr3_aa: CASSTGTGHHTDTQYF
cdr3_nt: TGCGCCAGCAGCACCGGGACAGGGCACCACACAGATACGCAGTATTTT
j_call: TRBJ2-3
v_call: TRBV5-1
d_call: TRBD1
clone_size: -

cdr3_aa: CASSLSVRGGEQYF
cdr3_nt: TGTGCCAGCAGTTTATCGGTCAGGGGAGGCGAGCAGTACTTC
j_call: TRBJ2-7
v_call: TRBV27
d_call: -
clone_size: few

cdr3_aa: CASSQEAGKGSPLHF
cdr3_nt: TGTGCCAGCAGCCAAGAGGCAGGGAAGGGTTCACCCCTCCACTTT
j_call: TRBJ1-6
v_call: TRBV4-2
d_call: -
clone_size: -

cdr3_aa: CASSFGTGNGEKLFF
cdr3_nt: TGTGCCAGCAGCTTTGGGACAGGGAACGGTGAAAAACTGTTTTTT
j_call: TRBJ1-4
v_call: TRBV7-9
d_call: TRBD1
clone_size: once

cdr3_aa: CSASSVQVYTF
cdr3_nt: TGCAGTGCTAGTTCGGTGCAGGTCTACACCTTC
j_call: TRBJ1-2
v_call: TRBV20-1
d_call: -
clone_size: few

cdr3_aa: CASGSLRPLLTQYF
cdr3_nt: TGTGCTAGTGGCTCCCTCAGGCCGCTCCTTACGCAGTATTTT
j_call: TRBJ2-3
v_call: TRBV12-5
d_call: -
clone_size: -

cdr3_aa: CASSRGRDSKHEQFF
cdr3_nt: TGTGCCAGCAGCCGTGGTCGGGACAGTAAGCATGAGCAGTTCTTC
j_call: TRBJ2-1
v_call: TRBV7-8
d_call: TRBD1
clone_size: -

cdr3_aa: CASSQEYGRTDTQYF
cdr3_nt: TGCGCCAGCAGCCAAGAGTACGGCCGAACAGATACGCAGTATTTT
j_call: TRBJ2-3
v_call: TRBV4-3
d_call: -
clone_size: -

cdr3_aa: CASSQVMNTEAFF
cdr3_nt: TGTGCCAGCAGCCAAGTCATGAACACTGAAGCTTTCTTT
j_call: TRBJ1-1
v_call: TRBV3-1
d_call: -
clone_size: many

cdr3_aa: CASSLGLAGGARGDTRYF
cdr3_nt: TGCGCCAGCAGCTTGGGACTAGCGGGAGGGGCGCGAGGAGATACGCGGTATTTT
j_call: TRBJ2-3
v_call: TRBV5-1
d_call: TRBD2
clone_size: -

cdr3_aa: CASSLDFRSNEKLFF
cdr3_nt: TGTGCCAGCAGTTTAGATTTCAGGTCTAATGAAAAACTGTTTTTT
j_call: TRBJ1-4
v_call: TRBV27
d_call: -
clone_size: -

cdr3_aa: CASSLEDRVTYNEQFF
cdr3_nt: TGTGCCAGCAGCTTAGAGGACAGGGTCACCTACAATGAGCAGTTCTTC
j_call: TRBJ2-1
v_call: TRBV7-8
d_call: TRBD1
clone_size: -

cdr3_aa: CASNLGVQPRQNNEQFF
cdr3_nt: TGCGCCAGCAACTTGGGGGTGCAACCGCGCCAAAACAATGAGCAGTTCTTC
j_call: TRBJ2-1
v_call: TRBV5-1
d_call: -
clone_size: once

cdr3_aa: CASSPRLYSGANVLTF
cdr3_nt: TGTGCCAGCTCACCAAGGTTGTACTCTGGGGCCAACGTCCTGACTTTC
j_call: TRBJ2-6
v_call: TRBV18
d_call: -
clone_size: -

cdr3_aa: CSLREGYEQYF
cdr3_nt: TGCAGCCTCCGGGAGGGGTACGAGCAGTACTTC
j_call: TRBJ2-7
v_call: TRBV29-1
d_call: TRBD2
clone_size: few

cdr3_aa: CASSYGQGADTQYF
cdr3_nt: TGTGCCAGCAGCTACGGACAGGGGGCAGATACGCAGTATTTT
j_call: TRBJ2-3
v_call: TRBV7-2
d_call: TRBD1
clone_size: few

cdr3_aa: CASSLTQNEQYF
cdr3_nt: TGTGCCAGCAGTTTGACCCAGAATGAGCAGTACTTC
j_call: TRBJ2-5
v_call: TRBV6-5
d_call: -
clone_size: -

cdr3_aa: CSARVRLAGSYYEQYF
cdr3_nt: TGCAGTGCTAGAGTTAGACTAGCGGGAAGTTACTACGAGCAGTACTTC
j_call: TRBJ2-7
v_call: TRBV20-1
d_call: TRBD2
clone_size: -

cdr3_aa: CSVCYLGETQYF
cdr3_nt: TGCAGCGTATGTTACCTCGGGGAGACCCAGTACTTC
j_call: TRBJ2-5
v_call: TRBV29-1
d_call: -
clone_size: few

cdr3_aa: CASRPGTGVNGELFF
cdr3_nt: TGTGCCAGCAGACCCGGGACAGGGGTTAACGGGGAGCTGTTTTTT
j_call: TRBJ2-2
v_call: TRBV7-2
d_call: TRBD1
clone_size: -

cdr3_aa: CASSVGGTSGGYEQYF
cdr3_nt: TGTGCCAGCAGCGTCGGAGGGACTAGCGGGGGCTACGAGCAGTACTTC
j_call: TRBJ2-7
v_call: TRBV4-2
d_call: TRBD2
clone_size: -

cdr3_aa: CASSGNSGGLGEQYF
cdr3_nt: TGTGCTAGCAGTGGTAATAGCGGTGGCCTGGGGGAGCAGTACTTC
j_call: TRBJ2-5
v_call: TRBV2
d_call: -
clone_size: -

cdr3_aa: CASSVGASGGETQYF
cdr3_nt: TGTGCCAGCAGCGTAGGAGCCTCTGGGGGGGAGACCCAGTACTTC
j_call: TRBJ2-5
v_call: TRBV9
d_call: -
clone_size: -